This T cell receptor beta chain emerged from a study of CD8 T cells in ankylosing spondylitis. This clonotype showed up many times. The CDR3 consists of 13 residues. Looked up from germline, CDR1 is MNHEY and CDR2 is SMNVEV (reference sequence). With 2 bases removed from V and 3 bases from J, the gap between germline ends came to 8 bases. Each CDR3 protein gets one entry after TCRdb re-called the 5' RACE reads with MiXCR. The sample shows around 130,000 distinct CDR3 sequences, roughly a tenth of them seen only once. The genes are TRBV27 and TRBJ2-7; possibly TRBD2 for D (5 bases). Sequencing was performed on blood, either unsorted or a sorted T cell fraction (not recorded which). This TCR was sampled from a male donor with ankylosing spondylitis or in good health (not recorded which). CDR3 in amino acids: CASSLGEHYEQYF. The CDR3, as DNA: TGTGCCAGCAGTTTAGGGGAGCACTACGAGCAGTACTTC.